The sequence of this TCR beta chain was determined in a study of human T cells and chemical hapten exposure. Each cDNA molecule in the library carried unique molecular identifiers. TCRdb called the RACE reads again in MiXCR, with one record for every CDR3 protein. The sample comprises 49,000 or so distinct CDR3 sequences, about 4.8% of which are singletons, and roughly 5.8% rests with the top ten. V was shortened by 0 bases and J by 5 bases, with 11 bases between the two germline ends. The CDR3 extends over 14 amino acids. The V gene's germline CDR1 is DFQATT and CDR2 SNEGSKA (reference sequence). This clonotype showed up many times. The time point denotes: healthy volunteer bleed at 2 weeks. Total RNA extraction was carried out from unfractionated whole blood.

The specimen sequenced was whole blood. The sequence derives from a human donor in good health. Some clones in this sample may be carry-over from other donors' samples. The J gene is TRBJ1-5, the V gene TRBV20-1; D not certain. This CDR3 reads CSARDASAYQPQHF. For the CDR3, the DNA is TGCAGTGCTAGAGATGCCTCCGCTTATCAGCCCCAGCATTTT.